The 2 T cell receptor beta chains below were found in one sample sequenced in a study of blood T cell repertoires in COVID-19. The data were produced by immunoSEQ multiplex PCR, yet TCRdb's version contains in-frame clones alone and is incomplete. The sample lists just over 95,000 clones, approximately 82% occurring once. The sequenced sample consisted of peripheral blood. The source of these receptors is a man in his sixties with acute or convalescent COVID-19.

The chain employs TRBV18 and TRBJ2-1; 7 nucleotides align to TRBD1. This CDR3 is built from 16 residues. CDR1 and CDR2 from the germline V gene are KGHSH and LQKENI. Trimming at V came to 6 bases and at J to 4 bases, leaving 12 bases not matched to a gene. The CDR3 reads CASSTTTGKSYNEQFF. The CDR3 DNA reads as TGTGCCAGCTCCACCACGACAGGGAAGTCTTACAATGAGCAGTTCTTC.

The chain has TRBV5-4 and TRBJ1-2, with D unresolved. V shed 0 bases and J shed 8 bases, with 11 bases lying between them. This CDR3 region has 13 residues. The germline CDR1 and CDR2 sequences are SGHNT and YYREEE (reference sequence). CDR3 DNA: TGTGCCAGCAGCTTGGCTACTGTCAGGGGCTACACCTTC. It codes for CASSLATVRGYTF.